The 17 T cell receptor beta chains presented below share a single source sample, sequenced in a study of T cells in localized non-small cell lung cancer. TCRdb's copy holds only in-frame clones and misses some; the assay was immunoSEQ multiplex PCR. The table has 50,000 to 75,000 clones, roughly 90% seen once; the top ten hold approximately 22%. Material: peripheral blood, obtained before any cancer treatment. The receptors shown here come from a man aged 40-75 years with stage I squamous cell lung carcinoma.

The chain links TRBV7-9 to TRBJ1-5, with TRBD1 matching 8 bases. Germline values: CDR1 SEHNR, CDR2 FQNEAQ (reference sequence). This CDR3 contains 13 residues. The trim removed 5 bases at V and 10 bases at J, leaving 7 bases unmatched. The CDR3 DNA reads TGTGCCAGCAGCCACGGACAGGGAGGTCCCCAGCATTTT. Translated: CASSHGQGGPQHF. The full variable domain, its missing parts supplied by reference TRBV7-9 and TRBJ1-5, is DTGVSQNPRHKITKRGQNVTFRCDPISEHNRLYWYRQTLGQGPEFLTYFQNEAQLEKSRLLSDRFSAERPKGSFSTLEIQRTEQGDSAMYLCASSHGQGGPQHFGDGTRLSIL.

V gene TRBV30 combines with J gene TRBJ2-7; TRBD1 aligns across 8 bases. The CDR3 is made up of 18 amino acids. In germline, CDR1 is GTSNPN, CDR2 SVGIG (reference sequence). The ends lost 0 bases at V and 0 bases at J; junction bases unmatched: 13. DNA of the CDR3: TGTGCCTGGAGTGTTGACAGGGGACAAAGGACTCTCTCCTACGAGCAGTACTTC. Encoded protein: CAWSVDRGQRTLSYEQYF.

The chain uses TRBV28 and TRBJ2-2, with D tentatively TRBD2 (6 bases). Between the trimmed V and J ends, which lost 7 bases and 1 base, there was a span of 13 bases. CDR3 length: 15 residues. CDR1 is MDHEN, CDR2 SYDVKM, per germline. The chain's CDR3 is CASIGGTVNTGELFF. DNA of the CDR3: TGTGCCAGCATCGGCGGGACGGTGAACACCGGGGAGCTGTTTTTT.

For this clone: The identical CDR3 is also encoded by other nucleotide sequences in the sample. V is TRBV7-3 and J is TRBJ2-5; D remains unclear. Germline V gives CDR1 SGHTA, CDR2 FQGTGA. There are 13 residues in the CDR3. The V and J ends lost 0 bases and 1 base respectively, with 3 bases between them. The CDR3 region has the DNA TGTGCCAGCAGCTTAACTCTCCAAGAGACCCAGTACTTC. Its translation is CASSLTLQETQYF.

CDR3 amino acids: CASTEGARETQYF. The CDR3 DNA sequence: TGCGCCAGCACGGAGGGGGCACGAGAGACCCAGTACTTC. The chain uses TRBV5-1 and TRBJ2-5; TRBD1 might be the D (7 bases). The CDR3 is 13 residues long. V was pared by 6 bases and J by 4 bases, with 13 bases between. CDR1 is SGHRS, CDR2 YFSETQ, per germline.

The chain couples TRBV29-1 to TRBJ1-3; 7 bases are a match to TRBD1. This CDR3 region has 15 residues. CDR1 and CDR2 (germline): SQVTM, ANQGSEA. Trimming took 4 bases from V and 0 from J; bases not matched to a gene: 6. This chain's CDR3 is CSVVQGTNSGNTIYF. The CDR3, as DNA: TGCAGCGTTGTACAGGGGACAAACTCTGGAAACACCATATATTTT.

The CDR3 DNA reads as TGCAGCGTTGACAGGGAAATGAGGACTGAAGCTTTCTTT. Its translation: CSVDREMRTEAFF. The rearrangement joins TRBV29-1 to TRBJ1-1; a weak D match, TRBD1 (5 bases). Trimming took 3 bases from V and 5 from J, leaving 13 bases between them. Germline loops: CDR1 SQVTM, CDR2 ANQGSEA. The CDR3 extends over 13 amino acids.

A few counts support this clone. The chain employs TRBV7-2 and TRBJ1-2; D is perhaps TRBD1 (6 bases). Germline V gives CDR1 SGHTA, CDR2 FQGNSA. This CDR3 region has 13 residues. The V end was cut by 1 base, the J end by 7 bases, with 10 bases between. The CDR3 sequence: CASSLVRGGGYTF. CDR3 in DNA: TGTGCCAGCAGCTTAGTCAGGGGTGGTGGCTACACCTTC.

The chain couples TRBV29-1 to TRBJ2-1; 9 positions agree with TRBD2. J gave up 6 bases and V 4 bases, and 4 bases lay outside the gene matches. From germline, CDR1 is SQVTM and CDR2 ANQGSEA. The CDR3 runs 13 residues. Here the CDR3 reads CSVAGTSLNEQFF. The CDR3 DNA reads TGCAGCGTTGCCGGGACTAGCCTCAATGAGCAGTTCTTC.

This clone has only one observation. The V call is TRBV5-2, the J call TRBJ2-7. TRBV5-2 is noted as a pseudogene. This CDR3 is built from 14 residues. CDR3 coding DNA: TGTGCCAGCAGCTCGGACGCGAGCTCCTACGAGCAGTACTTC. Amino acids: CASSSDASSYEQYF.

This chain uses TRBV7-3 with TRBJ2-1; D is undetermined. The length of the CDR3 is 9 residues. The V and J ends lost 1 base and 12 bases respectively, with 1 base between them. Germline values: CDR1 SGHTA, CDR2 FQGTGA. The CDR3 DNA reads as TGTGCCAGCAGCTTAATGCAGTTCTTC. Its protein product is CASSLMQFF.

CDR3 bases: TGTGCCAGTAGTCCAAAGACAGGGGGCAGCGGGGCCAACGTCCTGACTTTC. Protein sequence: CASSPKTGGSGANVLTF. This sequence joins TRBV19 and TRBJ2-6, with 10 bases matching TRBD1. V lost 5 bases, J lost 4 bases, and 8 bases stayed unmatched. This CDR3 is built from 17 residues. Germline V gene sequence: CDR1 LNHDA, CDR2 SQIVND (reference sequence). Full variable domain (rest looked up from reference TRBV19 and TRBJ2-6): DGGITQSPKYLFRKEGQNVTLSCEQNLNHDAMYWYRQDPGQGLRLIYYSQIVNDFQKGDIAEGYSVSREKKESFPLTVTSAQKNPTAFYLCASSPKTGGSGANVLTFGAGSRLTVL.

This clone was recorded a few times. This chain links TRBV10-3 with TRBJ2-7; 9 bases line up with TRBD1. CDR1 and CDR2 from the germline V gene are ENHRY and SYGVKD. After removal of 4 bases from V and 5 bases from J, the junction contained 9 bases not matched to a gene. The CDR3 extends over 15 amino acids. The CDR3 DNA sequence: TGTGCCATCAGTGGGAGGACAGGGGCGAGGGACGAGCAGTACTTC. Protein: CAISGRTGARDEQYF.

V is TRBV30 and J is TRBJ1-5, with D possibly being TRBD1 (5 bases). Germline-derived CDR1 and CDR2 are GTSNPN and SVGIG (reference sequence). The CDR3 is 15 amino acids. The germline V and J ends were trimmed by 0 bases and 5 bases, with 14 bases remaining between them. CDR3 sequence: CAWSVEGVGHQPQHF. The CDR3 DNA reads TGTGCCTGGAGTGTAGAAGGGGTTGGGCATCAGCCCCAGCATTTT. The full variable domain, rest sourced from reference TRBV30 and TRBJ1-5, is SQTIHQWPATLVQPVGSPLSLECTVEGTSNPNLYWYRQAAGRGLQLLFYSVGIGQISSEVPQNLSASRPQDRQFILSSKKLLLSDSGFYLCAWSVEGVGHQPQHFGDGTRLSIL.

The V and J genes are TRBV18 and TRBJ2-3; 13 bases line up with TRBD2. V lost 6 bases and J lost 5; bases outside the gene matches: 8. CDR1 KGHSH and CDR2 LQKENI come from the germline V gene. CDR3 length: 16 residues. The CDR3, as DNA: TGTGCCAGCTCGCCAGGGACTAGCGGGATGAGAGATACGCAGTATTTT. Amino acid sequence: CASSPGTSGMRDTQYF.

V usage is TRBV28 and J usage is TRBJ2-4; D possibly corresponds to TRBD2 (6 bases). Deletions cut 5 bases from V and 4 bases from J, with 15 bases between. Per germline, CDR1 MDHEN and CDR2 SYDVKM. This CDR3 contains 15 residues. This CDR3 is CASSHPGTLKNIQYF. CDR3 DNA: TGTGCCAGCAGTCACCCCGGGACTCTGAAAAACATTCAGTACTTC.

The chain links TRBV14 to TRBJ1-5; D remains ambiguous. V lost 9 bases to trimming and J lost 6 bases, with 3 bases between them. CDR1 and CDR2 from the germline V gene are SGHDN and FVKESK. CDR3 length: 9 residues. CDR3 nucleotides: TGTGCCAGGGCTCAGCCCCAGCATTTT. Encoded protein: CARAQPQHF.